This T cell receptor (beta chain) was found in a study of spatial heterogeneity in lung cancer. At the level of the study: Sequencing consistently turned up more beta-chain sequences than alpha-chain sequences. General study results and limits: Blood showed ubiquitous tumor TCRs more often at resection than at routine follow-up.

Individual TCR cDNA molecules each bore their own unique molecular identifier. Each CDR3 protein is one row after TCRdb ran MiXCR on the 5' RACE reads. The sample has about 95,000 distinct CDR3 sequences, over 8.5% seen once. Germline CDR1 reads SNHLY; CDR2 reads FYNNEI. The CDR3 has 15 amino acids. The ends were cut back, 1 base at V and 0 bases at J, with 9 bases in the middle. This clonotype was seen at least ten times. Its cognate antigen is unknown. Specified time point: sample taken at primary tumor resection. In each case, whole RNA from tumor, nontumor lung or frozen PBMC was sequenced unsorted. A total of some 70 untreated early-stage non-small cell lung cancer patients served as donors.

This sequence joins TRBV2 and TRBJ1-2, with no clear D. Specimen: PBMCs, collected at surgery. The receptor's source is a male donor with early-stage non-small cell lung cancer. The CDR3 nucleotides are TGTGCCAGCAGTGAAGAGGCAGGCTCTAACTATGGCTACACCTTC. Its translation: CASSEEAGSNYGYTF.